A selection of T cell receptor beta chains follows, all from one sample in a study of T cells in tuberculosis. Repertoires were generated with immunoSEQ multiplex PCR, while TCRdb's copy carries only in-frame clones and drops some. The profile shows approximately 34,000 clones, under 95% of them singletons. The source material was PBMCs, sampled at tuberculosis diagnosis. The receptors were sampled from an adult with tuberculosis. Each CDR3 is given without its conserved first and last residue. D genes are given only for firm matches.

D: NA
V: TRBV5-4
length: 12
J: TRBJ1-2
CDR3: ASSFRASYSGYT

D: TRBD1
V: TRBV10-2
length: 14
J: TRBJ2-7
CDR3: ASSSTGPHPPYEQY

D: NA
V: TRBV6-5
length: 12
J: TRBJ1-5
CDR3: ASSPGSSNQPQH

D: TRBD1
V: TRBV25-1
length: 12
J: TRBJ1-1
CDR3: ASSDNIGDSEAF

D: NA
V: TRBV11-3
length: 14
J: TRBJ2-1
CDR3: ASPSNPRITYNEQF

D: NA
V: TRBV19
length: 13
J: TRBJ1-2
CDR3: ASSSDGSLARGYT

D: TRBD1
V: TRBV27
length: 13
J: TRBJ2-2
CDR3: ASAPTGRNTGELF

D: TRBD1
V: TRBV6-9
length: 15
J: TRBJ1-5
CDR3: ASSYLTGENSNQPQH

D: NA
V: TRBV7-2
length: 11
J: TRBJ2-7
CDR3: ASSQPGGYEQY

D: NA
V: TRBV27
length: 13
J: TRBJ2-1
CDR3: ASSLRESSYNEQF

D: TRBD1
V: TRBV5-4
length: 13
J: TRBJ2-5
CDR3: ASSRTTGGGETQY

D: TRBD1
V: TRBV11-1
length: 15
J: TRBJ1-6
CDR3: ASSAQGRGHFNSPLH

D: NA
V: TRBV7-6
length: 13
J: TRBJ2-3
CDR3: ASSLRSADPDTQY

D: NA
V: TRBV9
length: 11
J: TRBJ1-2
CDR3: ASSVQGAYGYT

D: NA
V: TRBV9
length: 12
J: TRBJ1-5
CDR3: ASTQRGFNQPQH

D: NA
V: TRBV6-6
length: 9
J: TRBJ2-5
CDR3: ASSFSETQY

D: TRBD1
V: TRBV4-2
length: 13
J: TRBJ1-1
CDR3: ASSSGQAEDTEAF

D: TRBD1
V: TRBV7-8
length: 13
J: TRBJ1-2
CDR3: ASSLVRSGGDGYT

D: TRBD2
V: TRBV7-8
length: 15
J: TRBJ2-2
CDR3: ASSLMASGGNTGELF

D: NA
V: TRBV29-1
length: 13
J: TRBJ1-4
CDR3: SVEGRYLTNEKLF

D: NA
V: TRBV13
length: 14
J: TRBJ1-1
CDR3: ASRPTGESKNTEAF

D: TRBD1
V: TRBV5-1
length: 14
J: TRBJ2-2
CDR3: ASSFPGQGSTGELF

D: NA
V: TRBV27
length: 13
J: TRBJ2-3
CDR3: ASSFGGGAADTQY

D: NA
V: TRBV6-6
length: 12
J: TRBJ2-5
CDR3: ASSYSNREETQY

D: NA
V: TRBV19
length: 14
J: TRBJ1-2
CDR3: ASSIVGHGRNYGYT

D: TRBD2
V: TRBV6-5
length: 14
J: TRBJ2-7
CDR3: ASSYSGLAGSYEQY

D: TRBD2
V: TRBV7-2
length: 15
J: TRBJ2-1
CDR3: ASSRVAGGSSYNEQF

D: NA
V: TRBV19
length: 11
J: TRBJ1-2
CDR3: ASTSIGGSGYT

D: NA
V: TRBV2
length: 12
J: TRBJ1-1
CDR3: ASRISLFEPEAF

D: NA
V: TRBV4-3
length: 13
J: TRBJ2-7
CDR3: ASSQDGTSSYEQY